This TCR beta chain is drawn from a study of blood T cell repertoires in COVID-19. TCRdb's copy holds only in-frame clones and misses some; the assay was immunoSEQ multiplex PCR. The data hold 250,000 to 300,000 clones, with roughly 91% observed a single time. This study enrolled people aged about 18 to 90 from roughly 24 US geographic areas. Assignment of participants to cohorts was predicated upon participant-reported clinical history. Cohort 3 donors counted as recovered after two negative PCRs, clearance, or resolved symptoms. This CDR3 region has 17 residues. In germline, CDR1 is MDHEN, CDR2 SYDVKM. V shed 1 base and J shed 5 bases, with 20 bases lying between them.

The receptor's source is a man aged 35 to 55 who had recovered from COVID-19. The source material was PBMCs or T cells enriched from blood (not recorded which). This chain uses TRBV28 with TRBJ1-2, with TRBD1 as a possible D gene (5 bases). CDR3 sequence reads: CASSLSGDGDSLYGYTF. CDR3 nucleotide sequence: TGTGCCAGCAGTTTATCGGGGGATGGGGACTCTCTATATGGCTACACCTTC.